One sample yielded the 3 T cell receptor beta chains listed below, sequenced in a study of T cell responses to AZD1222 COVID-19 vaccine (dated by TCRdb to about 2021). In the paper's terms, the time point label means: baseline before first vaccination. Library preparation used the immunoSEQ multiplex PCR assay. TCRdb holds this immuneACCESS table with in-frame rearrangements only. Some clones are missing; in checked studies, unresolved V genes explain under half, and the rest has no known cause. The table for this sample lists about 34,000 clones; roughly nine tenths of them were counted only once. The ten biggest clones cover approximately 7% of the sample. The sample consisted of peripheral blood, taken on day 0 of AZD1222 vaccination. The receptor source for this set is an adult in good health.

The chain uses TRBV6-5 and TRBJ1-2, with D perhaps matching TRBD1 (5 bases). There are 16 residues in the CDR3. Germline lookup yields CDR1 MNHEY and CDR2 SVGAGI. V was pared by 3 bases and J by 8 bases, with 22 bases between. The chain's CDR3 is CASSYRRDHMRKGYTF. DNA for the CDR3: TGTGCCAGCAGTTATCGCAGGGACCATATGCGGAAGGGCTACACCTTC.

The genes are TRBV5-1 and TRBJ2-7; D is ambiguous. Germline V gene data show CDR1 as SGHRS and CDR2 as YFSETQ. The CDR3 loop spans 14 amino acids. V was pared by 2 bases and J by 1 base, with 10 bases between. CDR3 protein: CASSFQAFSYEQYF. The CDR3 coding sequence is TGCGCCAGCAGCTTCCAGGCGTTTTCCTACGAGCAGTACTTC. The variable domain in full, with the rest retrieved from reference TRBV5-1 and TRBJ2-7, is KAGVTQTPRYLIKTRGQQVTLSCSPISGHRSVSWYQQTPGQGLQFLFEYFSETQRNKGNFPGRFSGRQFSNSRSEMNVSTLELGDSALYLCASSFQAFSYEQYFGPGTRLTVT.

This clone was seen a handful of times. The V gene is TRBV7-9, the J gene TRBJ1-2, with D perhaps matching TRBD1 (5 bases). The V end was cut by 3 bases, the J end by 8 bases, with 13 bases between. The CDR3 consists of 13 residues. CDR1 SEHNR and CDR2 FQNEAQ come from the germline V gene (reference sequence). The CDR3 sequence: CASSLAGIGGYTF. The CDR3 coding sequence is TGTGCCAGCAGCTTGGCAGGGATCGGCGGCTACACCTTC.